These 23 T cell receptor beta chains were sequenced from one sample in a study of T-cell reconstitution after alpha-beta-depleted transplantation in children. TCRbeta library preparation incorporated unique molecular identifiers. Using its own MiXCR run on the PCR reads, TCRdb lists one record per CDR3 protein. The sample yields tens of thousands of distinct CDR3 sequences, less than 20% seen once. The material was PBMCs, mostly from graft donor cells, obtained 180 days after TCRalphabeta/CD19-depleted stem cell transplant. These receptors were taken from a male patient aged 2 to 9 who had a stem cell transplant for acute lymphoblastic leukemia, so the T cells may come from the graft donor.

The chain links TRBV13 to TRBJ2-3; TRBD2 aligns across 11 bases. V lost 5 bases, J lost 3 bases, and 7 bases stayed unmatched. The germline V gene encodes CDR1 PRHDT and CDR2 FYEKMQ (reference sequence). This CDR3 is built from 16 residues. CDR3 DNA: TGTGCCAGCAGCCGCGGACTAGCGGGCTTTACAGATACGCAGTATTTT. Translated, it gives CASSRGLAGFTDTQYF.

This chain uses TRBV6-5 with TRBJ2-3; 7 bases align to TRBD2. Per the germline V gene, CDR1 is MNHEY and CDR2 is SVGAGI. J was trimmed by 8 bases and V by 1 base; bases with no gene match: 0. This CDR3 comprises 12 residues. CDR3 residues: CASSYWGGTQYF. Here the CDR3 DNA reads TGTGCCAGCAGTTACTGGGGGGGTACGCAGTATTTT.

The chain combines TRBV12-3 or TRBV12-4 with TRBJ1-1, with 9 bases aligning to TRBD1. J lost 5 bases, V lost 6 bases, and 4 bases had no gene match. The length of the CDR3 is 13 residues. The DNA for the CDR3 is TGTGCCAGCAGCGGGACAGGGAGGACTGAAGCTTTCTTT. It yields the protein CASSGTGRTEAFF.

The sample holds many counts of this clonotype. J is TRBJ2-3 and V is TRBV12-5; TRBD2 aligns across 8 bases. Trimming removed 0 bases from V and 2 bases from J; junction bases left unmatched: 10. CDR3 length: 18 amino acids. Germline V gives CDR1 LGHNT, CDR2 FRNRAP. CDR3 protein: CASGLVRSSGQVTDTQYF. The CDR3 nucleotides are TGTGCTAGTGGTTTGGTACGTTCTAGCGGGCAAGTCACAGATACGCAGTATTTT.

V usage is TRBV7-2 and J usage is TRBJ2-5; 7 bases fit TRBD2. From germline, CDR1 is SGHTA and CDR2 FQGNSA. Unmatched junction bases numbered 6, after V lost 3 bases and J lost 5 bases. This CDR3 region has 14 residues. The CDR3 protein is CASSFRLAGETQYF. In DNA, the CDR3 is TGTGCCAGCAGCTTTAGACTAGCCGGCGAGACCCAGTACTTC.

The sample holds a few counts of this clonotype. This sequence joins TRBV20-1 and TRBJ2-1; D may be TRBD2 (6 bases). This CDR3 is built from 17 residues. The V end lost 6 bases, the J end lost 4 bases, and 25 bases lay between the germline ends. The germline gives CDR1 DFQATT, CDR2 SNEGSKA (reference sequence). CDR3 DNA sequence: TGCAGTGCCTCTGGACTACCGGGGGTTTGGACATACAATGAGCAGTTCTTC. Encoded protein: CSASGLPGVWTYNEQFF.

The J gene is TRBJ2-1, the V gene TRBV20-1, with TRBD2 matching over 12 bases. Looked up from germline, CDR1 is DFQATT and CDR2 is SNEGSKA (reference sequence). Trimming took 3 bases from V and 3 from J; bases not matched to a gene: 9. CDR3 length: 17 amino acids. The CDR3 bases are TGCAGTGCTAGCCGGGCTAGCGGGGGGGCGGTCTACAATGAGCAGTTCTTC. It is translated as CSASRASGGAVYNEQFF.

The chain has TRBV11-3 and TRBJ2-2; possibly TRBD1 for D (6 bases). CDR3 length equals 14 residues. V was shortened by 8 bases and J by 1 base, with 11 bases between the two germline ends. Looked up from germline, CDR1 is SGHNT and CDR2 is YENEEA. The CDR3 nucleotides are TGTGCCAGCGGCCCGGACAGGAACACCGGGGAGCTGTTTTTT. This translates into CASGPDRNTGELFF.

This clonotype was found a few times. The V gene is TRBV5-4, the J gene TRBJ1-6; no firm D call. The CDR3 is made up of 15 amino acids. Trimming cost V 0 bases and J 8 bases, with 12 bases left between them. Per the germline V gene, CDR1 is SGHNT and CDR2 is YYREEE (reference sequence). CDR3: CASSLEGKLYSPLHF. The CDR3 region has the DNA TGTGCCAGCAGCTTGGAGGGAAAATTGTATTCACCCCTCCACTTT.

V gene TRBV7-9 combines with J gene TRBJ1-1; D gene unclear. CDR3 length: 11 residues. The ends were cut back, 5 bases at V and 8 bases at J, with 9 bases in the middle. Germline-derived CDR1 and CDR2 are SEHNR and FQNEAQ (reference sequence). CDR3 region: CASSRLAEAFF. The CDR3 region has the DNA TGTGCCAGCAGCAGGCTGGCCGAAGCTTTCTTT.

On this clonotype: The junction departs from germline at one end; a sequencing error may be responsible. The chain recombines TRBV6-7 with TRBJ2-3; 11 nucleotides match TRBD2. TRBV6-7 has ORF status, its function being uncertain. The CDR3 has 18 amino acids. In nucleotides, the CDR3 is TGTGCCTGCAGTTTAGCGAACGTAGCGGGGGGGTCTGCAGATACGCAGTATTTT. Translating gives CACSLANVAGGSADTQYF.

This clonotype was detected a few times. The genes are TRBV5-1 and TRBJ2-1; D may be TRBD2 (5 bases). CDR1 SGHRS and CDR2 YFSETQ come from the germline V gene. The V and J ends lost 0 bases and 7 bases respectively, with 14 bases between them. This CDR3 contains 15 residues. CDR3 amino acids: CASSLDGGRGNEQFF. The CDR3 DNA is TGCGCCAGCAGCTTGGACGGAGGCCGGGGTAATGAGCAGTTCTTC.

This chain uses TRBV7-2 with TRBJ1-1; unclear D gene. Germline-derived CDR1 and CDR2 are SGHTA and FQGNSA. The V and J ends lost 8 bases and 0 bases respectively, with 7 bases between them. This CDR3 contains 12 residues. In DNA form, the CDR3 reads TGTGCCAGCCTCACAGTGAACACTGAAGCTTTCTTT. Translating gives CASLTVNTEAFF.

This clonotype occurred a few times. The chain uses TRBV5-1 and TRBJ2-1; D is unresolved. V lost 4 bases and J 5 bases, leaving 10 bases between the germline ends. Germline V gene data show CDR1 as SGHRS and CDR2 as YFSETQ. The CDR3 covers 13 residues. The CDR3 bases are TGCGCCAGCAGCCCCGATGTGGACAATGAGCAGTTCTTC. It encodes CASSPDVDNEQFF.

The CDR3 DNA is TGCGCCAGCAGCCAACCGACGGAGATGAACACTGAAGCTTTCTTT. Protein product: CASSQPTEMNTEAFF. The chain uses TRBV5-1 and TRBJ1-1; no clear D gene. V lost 4 bases, J lost 0 bases, and 13 bases lay in between. The CDR3 is 15 amino acids. Germline CDR1 reads SGHRS; CDR2 reads YFSETQ.

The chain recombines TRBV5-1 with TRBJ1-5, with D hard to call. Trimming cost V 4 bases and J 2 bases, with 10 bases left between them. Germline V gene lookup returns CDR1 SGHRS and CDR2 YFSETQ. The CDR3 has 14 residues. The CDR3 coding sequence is TGCGCCAGCAGCCTGGAGGGCGGCAATCAGCCCCAGCATTTT. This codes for CASSLEGGNQPQHF.

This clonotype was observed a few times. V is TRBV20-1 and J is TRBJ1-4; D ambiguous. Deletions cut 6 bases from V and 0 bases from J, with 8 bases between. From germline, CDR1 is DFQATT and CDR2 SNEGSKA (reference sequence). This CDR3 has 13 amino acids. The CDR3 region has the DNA TGCAGTGCAACCGGGACAACTAATGAAAAACTGTTTTTT. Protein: CSATGTTNEKLFF.

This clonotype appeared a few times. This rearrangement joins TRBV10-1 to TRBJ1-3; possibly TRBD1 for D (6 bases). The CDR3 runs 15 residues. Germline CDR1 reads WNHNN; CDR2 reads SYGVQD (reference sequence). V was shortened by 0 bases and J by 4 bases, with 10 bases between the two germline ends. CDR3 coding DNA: TGCGCCAGCAGTGAGTCCCCGACAGGAGGAAACACCATATATTTT. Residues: CASSESPTGGNTIYF.

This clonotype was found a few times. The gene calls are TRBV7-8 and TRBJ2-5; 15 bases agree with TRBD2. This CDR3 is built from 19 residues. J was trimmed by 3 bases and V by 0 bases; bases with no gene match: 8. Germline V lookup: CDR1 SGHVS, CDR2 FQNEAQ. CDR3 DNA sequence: TGTGCCAGCAGCTTAGCCTGGACTAGCGGGGGGGCCTCAGAAGAGACCCAGTACTTC. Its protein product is CASSLAWTSGGASEETQYF.

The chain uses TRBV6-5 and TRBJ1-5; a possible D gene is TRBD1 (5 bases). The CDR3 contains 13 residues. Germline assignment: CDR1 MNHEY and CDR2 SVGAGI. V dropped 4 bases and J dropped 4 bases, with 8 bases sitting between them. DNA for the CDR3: TGTGCCAGCAGTTTACAGGAAAATCAGCCCCAGCATTTT. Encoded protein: CASSLQENQPQHF.

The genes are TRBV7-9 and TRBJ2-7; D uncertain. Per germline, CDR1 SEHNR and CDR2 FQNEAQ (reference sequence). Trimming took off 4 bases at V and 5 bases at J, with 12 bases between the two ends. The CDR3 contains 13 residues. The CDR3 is CASSYERPHEQYF. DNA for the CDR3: TGTGCCAGCAGCTATGAAAGGCCCCACGAGCAGTACTTC.

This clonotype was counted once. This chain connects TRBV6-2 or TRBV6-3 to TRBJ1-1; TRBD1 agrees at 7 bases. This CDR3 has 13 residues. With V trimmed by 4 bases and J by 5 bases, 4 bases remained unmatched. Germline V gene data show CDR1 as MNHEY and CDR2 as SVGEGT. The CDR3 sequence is CASSFQGGTEAFF. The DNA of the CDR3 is TGTGCCAGCAGTTTCCAGGGGGGGACTGAAGCTTTCTTT.

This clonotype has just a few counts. Here the CDR3 DNA reads TGTGCCAGCGGTACCGGGACAGTCTACGAGCAGTACTTC. Protein product: CASGTGTVYEQYF. This rearrangement joins TRBV6-2 or TRBV6-3 to TRBJ2-7; 7 bases line up with TRBD1. The CDR3 covers 13 residues. The junction had 7 bases not matched to a gene; V was cut back by 8 bases and J by 3 bases. CDR1 is MNHEY, CDR2 SVGEGT, per germline.